The present entry profiles one T cell receptor (beta chain) with its context. This record belongs to a study of CDR3 diversity in severe acne. A single record per CDR3 protein comes from TCRdb applying MiXCR to the PCR reads. Here the sample spans fewer than 90,000 distinct CDR3 sequences, around 49% being singletons. V was cut by 6 bases and J by 3 bases, with 20 bases left in between. This CDR3 region has 15 residues. Germline lookup yields CDR1 DFQATT and CDR2 SNEGSKA (reference sequence). Sequenced material: blood. This chain connects TRBV20-1 to TRBJ1-1, with D possibly matching TRBD1 (5 bases). The TCR originated in a male donor in good health, without acne. CDR3 region: CSASSFGGEDTEAFF. In DNA form, the CDR3 reads TGCAGTGCCAGCAGTTTTGGGGGGGAGGACACTGAAGCTTTCTTT.